This TCR beta chain stems from a study of metastatic and nonmetastatic thyroid tumors. The overall study: Across peripheral blood and tumor or nodule tissue samples taken from malignant and benign thyroid patients, the repertoires were compared with one another. General study points: TCR beta diversity was reportedly significantly higher in malignant thyroid tumors than benign nodules, in blood and tumor.

Among the patients, none had received any treatment before thyroid surgery. Authors' data handling: Using the CDR3 differences seen across clinicopathological groups, the authors built a distant-metastasis classifier for papillary thyroid cancer, which was meant to discriminate distant-metastatic patients. TCRdb re-called the PCR reads with MiXCR. These V and J calls derive from TCRdb rather than the authors' analysis. The table lists 30,000 to 35,000 clones, around 31% of them singletons. The V gene lost 3 bases and the J gene lost 6 bases, with 12 bases spanning the gap. The length of the CDR3 is 13 residues. Germline CDR1 and CDR2: MNHEY and SMNVEV (reference sequence). About this clone itself: Its target is unknown.

This receptor was identified in a female donor with papillary thyroid cancer or a benign thyroid nodule (not recorded which). Some clones in this sample may be carry-over from other donors' samples. Input material: tumor tissue. V and J are TRBV27 and TRBJ2-7, with D unresolved. The CDR3 sequence is CASSFSRPGEQYF. CDR3 bases: TGTGCCAGCAGTTTCTCCCGACCGGGCGAGCAGTACTTC.